This TCR beta chain was captured by sequencing in a study of shared clonotypes between healthy human individuals. Overall study results and limits: Non-shared clonotypes had lower generation probabilities than those shared by all four donors.

J gave up 2 bases and V 5 bases, and 9 bases lay outside the gene matches. CDR1 is SEHNR and CDR2 is FQNEAQ in the germline V gene (reference sequence). The CDR3 loop spans 17 amino acids. Worth noting for this clone: Antigen specificity is unknown.

The table came from immunoSEQ multiplex PCR; TCRdb's copy has only in-frame clones and leaves some out. The sample consists of fewer than 850,000 clones, about nine tenths of them appearing once. The source of this sequence is a young man in good health. Some clones in this sample may be carry-over from other donors' samples. V is TRBV7-9 and J is TRBJ1-4; 9 bases are shared with TRBD1. Material for sequencing was memory CD8+ T cells from PBMCs. Subset noted: CD45RO+ cells pooled with CCR7-negative TemRA cells. CDR3 DNA: TGTGCCAGCAGCCCCGGGACAGGGTTGGCGACTAATGAAAAACTGTTTTTT. Protein sequence: CASSPGTGLATNEKLFF.